This TCR beta chain was recovered during a study of blood T cell repertoires in COVID-19. Overall study context: Both acute and convalescent COVID-19 samples were obtained from the United States, Italy and Spain. From T cells, B-cell-depleted T cells, or PBMCs came the material, which was cDNA or gDNA.

Unmatched junction bases numbered 10, after V lost 4 bases and J lost 1 base. The CDR3 is 16 residues long. Germline V gene sequence: CDR1 SGHRS, CDR2 YFSETQ. Methods used by the authors: Amplification of reference gene primers provided the estimated nucleated cell counts. Sequencing was performed with immunoSEQ multiplex PCR; in TCRdb, only in-frame clones are kept and a portion is missing. Clone size and the V and J calls come from that table; the DNA yielded D and trimming. The table shows a few hundred thousand clones, with around 90% occurring only once. This receptor was obtained from a woman in her sixties or seventies with active or convalescent COVID-19. Sample: peripheral blood. The chain recombines TRBV5-1 with TRBJ1-1; 7 nucleotides line up with TRBD1. CDR3 loop: CASSPLWAGGNTEAFF. The DNA for the CDR3 is TGCGCCAGCAGCCCTCTTTGGGCAGGGGGGAACACTGAAGCTTTCTTT.